One T cell receptor beta chain is described in this entry. There are a few counts of this clone. What antigen it recognizes has not been identified. Within one base of it there is no much larger clone, and no base qualities were kept. This record belongs to a study of shared clonotypes between healthy human individuals (dated by TCRdb to the early 2020s). The study in broad terms: A few men and a couple of women, aged 18 to 49 years, made up the cohort. Per donor, three plates each were used for CD4 naive and CD4 memory, two for CD8 naive, and one for CD8 memory. To estimate repertoire size and how much clonotypes are shared between individuals, the study performed deep sequencing of blood TCR repertoires from a few healthy adults. Different laboratories and diverse techniques were used to prepare libraries and sequence TCR repertoires, to increase sequencing depth and limit assay-specific biases. Between about 0.94 and 8.9 billion PBMCs per donor were obtained by leukapheresis.

TCR CDR3 regions were amplified from genomic DNA by multiplex PCR using the deep immunoSEQ assay. For each cell subset, the extracted genomic DNA was distributed evenly across all wells of several immunoSEQ 96-well plates, and each plate served as one replicate. Each replicate PCR for sorted subsets received approximately 200 ng genomic DNA, equal to about 30,000 T cell genomes. Purified libraries were quantified with a Qubit 3.0 fluorometer, sized on a Bioanalyzer 2100, and re-quantified with the KAPA Library Quantification kit. Every immunoSEQ 96-well plate was sequenced on a dedicated single-read 150-cycle Illumina NextSeq 550 flow cell. Regarding the original processing steps: Because the immunoSEQ output included only junctional sequences and no quality scores, the filtering could not be the same as the filtering used for full-length reads. Sequences were annotated with PyIR, a Python wrapper for IgBLAST v1.9, using IMGT germline references to assign V/J genes and CDR3. Reads with weak V/J assignments (E-value above 1e-6), missing CDR3, stop codons, out-of-frame junctions, or ambiguous translated residues were removed. V3J clonotypes were defined by identical inferred V gene, J gene, and CDR3 amino acid sequence. Percentage overlap between repertoires was computed as shared unique clonotypes divided by the size of the smaller repertoire. RTK rarefaction, the Chao1 estimator, and Recon v2.1 estimates of unobserved clonotypes were used to assess repertoire richness. Generation probabilities for all TCRbeta clonotypes obtained by the gDNA method from a handful of donors were computed using OLGA. The source is immuneACCESS, and TCRdb retained only in-frame sequences with V and J called. Part of the clones is not carried over; for the studies checked, unresolved V genes explain less than half of this, and the remainder is unexplained. V, J and clone size were drawn from that table, and D and trimming were deduced from the DNA. This sample gives millions of clones in total; approximately 93% of them show up just once. Clones ranked in the top ten supply about 0.39% of the sample.

Broader findings and caveats from the paper: Only blood was sampled, and tissue TCR repertoires likely differ from those in blood. Rarefaction of sorted-subset datasets indicated incomplete sequencing despite the large sequencing depth. Naive subsets generally had larger estimated clonotype richness than memory subsets. The small number of donors limited the genetic and exposure-history diversity represented. Sharing across several donors was observed for 4.5% to 6.5% of naive CD4, 3.5% of naive CD8, 2% to 2.5% of memory CD4, and roughly 0.43% of memory CD8 clonotypes. Pairwise subsampling led to the expectation that sequencing depth would affect the degree of clonotype sharing among donors. Compared with non-shared clonotypes, the clonotypes found in all four sorted-subset donors had higher generation probabilities.

The donors were healthy, HIV-negative adults who had no recently reported acute infections or vaccinations. All donors were Caucasian adults living in Nashville, Tennessee, USA. CD4+ T cells were enriched by magnetic negative selection; naive cells were then positively selected on CD45RA, and the negative fraction formed the memory subset. After blood collection by leukapheresis, PBMCs were isolated using Ficoll-Histopaque density gradient centrifugation and then cryopreserved in the vapor phase of liquid nitrogen. Analytical flow cytometry was used to check the purity and quantity of every magnetically sorted T cell population. Each sorted fraction had its genomic DNA isolated and then quantified by UV absorbance on a Nanodrop 2000c. The CDR3 has 15 amino acids, counting the end cysteine and phenylalanine. The DNA shown is the 45-base CDR3, in frame from base 1. CDR1 and CDR2 (SGDLS, YYNGEE) derive from the germline V gene. The trim is 3 bases for V and 4 bases for J, with a gap of 14 bases between the germline ends.

This receptor was identified in a man between 18 and 29 years old in good health. Some clones in this sample may be carry-over from other donors' samples. This sequence uses TRBV9 and TRBJ1-3; 5 matching bases give a weak D call of TRBD1. Source material: naive CD4+ T cells from PBMCs. This sample's cell subset or site label indicates: CD45RA+ positively selected. The CDR3 protein is CASSAGVGIGNTIYF. Here is the DNA: TGTGCCAGCAGCGCGGGGGTAGGGATAGGAAACACCATATATTTT.